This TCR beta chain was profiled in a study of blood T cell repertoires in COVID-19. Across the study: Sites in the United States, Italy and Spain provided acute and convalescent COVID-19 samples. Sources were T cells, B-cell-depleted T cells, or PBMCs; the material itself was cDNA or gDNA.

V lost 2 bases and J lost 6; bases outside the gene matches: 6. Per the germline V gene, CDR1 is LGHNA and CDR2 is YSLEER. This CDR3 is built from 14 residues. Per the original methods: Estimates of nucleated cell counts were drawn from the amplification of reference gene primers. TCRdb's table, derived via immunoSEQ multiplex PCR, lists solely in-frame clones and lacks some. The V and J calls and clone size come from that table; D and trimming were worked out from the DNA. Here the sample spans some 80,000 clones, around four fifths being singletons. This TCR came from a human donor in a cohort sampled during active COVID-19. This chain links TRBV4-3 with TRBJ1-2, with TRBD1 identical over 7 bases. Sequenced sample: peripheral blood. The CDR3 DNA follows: TGCGCCAGCAGCCAAAGAGACAGGGTCGATGGCTACACCTTC. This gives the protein CASSQRDRVDGYTF.